What follows are 5 T cell receptor beta chains derived from one specimen sequenced in a study of T cell responses to AZD1222 COVID-19 vaccine. Only in-frame clones appear in the TCRdb table, and some are missing; sequencing was by immunoSEQ multiplex PCR. The table includes tens of thousands of clones, approximately 91% detected once. This material consisted of peripheral blood, taken on day 0 of AZD1222 vaccination. The receptors here all came from an adult in good health.

The CDR3 loop is CASSETSSTGELFF. Written as DNA, the CDR3 is TGTGCCAGCAGCGAGACTAGCTCCACCGGGGAGCTGTTTTTT. The chain employs TRBV7-9 and TRBJ2-2, with 7 bases fitting TRBD2. In germline, CDR1 is SEHNR, CDR2 FQNEAQ (reference sequence). V lost 5 bases, J lost 4 bases, and 4 bases stayed unmatched. CDR3 length: 14 amino acids.

The V call is TRBV2, the J call TRBJ1-5, with D unresolved. Germline CDR1 SNHLY, CDR2 FYNNEI. The CDR3 is made up of 12 amino acids. V gave up 6 bases and J gave up 2 bases, with 5 bases separating them. The CDR3 region has the DNA TGTGCCAGCAGGAAAGGCAATCAGCCCCAGCATTTT. It encodes CASRKGNQPQHF.

This clone was counted a few times. The V and J genes are TRBV18 and TRBJ2-7, with no clear D. This CDR3 has 15 amino acids. Germline CDR1 and CDR2: KGHSH and LQKENI. The germline V and J ends were trimmed by 2 bases and 0 bases, with 11 bases remaining between them. DNA for the CDR3: TGTGCCAGCTCACCAAATTCCGCGAGCTCCTACGAGCAGTACTTC. It specifies CASSPNSASSYEQYF.

This chain joins TRBV20-1 and TRBJ2-1, with 12 bases fitting TRBD1. V was pared by 3 bases and J by 5 bases, with 8 bases of the junction left unmatched. CDR1 is DFQATT and CDR2 is SNEGSKA in the germline V gene (reference sequence). The CDR3 runs 16 residues. CDR3 region: CSASGGTGGGNNEQFF. The CDR3 nucleotides are TGCAGTGCTAGTGGCGGGACAGGGGGCGGCAACAATGAGCAGTTCTTC.

The chain is built from TRBV20-1 and TRBJ2-1, with D maybe TRBD1 (5 bases). CDR3 length equals 11 residues. Germline CDR1 reads DFQATT; CDR2 reads SNEGSKA (reference sequence). The germline V and J ends were trimmed by 5 bases and 9 bases, with 11 bases remaining between them. The CDR3 nucleotides are TGCAGTGCTGCGACTCAGGGTGAGCAGTTCTTC. Protein: CSAATQGEQFF.